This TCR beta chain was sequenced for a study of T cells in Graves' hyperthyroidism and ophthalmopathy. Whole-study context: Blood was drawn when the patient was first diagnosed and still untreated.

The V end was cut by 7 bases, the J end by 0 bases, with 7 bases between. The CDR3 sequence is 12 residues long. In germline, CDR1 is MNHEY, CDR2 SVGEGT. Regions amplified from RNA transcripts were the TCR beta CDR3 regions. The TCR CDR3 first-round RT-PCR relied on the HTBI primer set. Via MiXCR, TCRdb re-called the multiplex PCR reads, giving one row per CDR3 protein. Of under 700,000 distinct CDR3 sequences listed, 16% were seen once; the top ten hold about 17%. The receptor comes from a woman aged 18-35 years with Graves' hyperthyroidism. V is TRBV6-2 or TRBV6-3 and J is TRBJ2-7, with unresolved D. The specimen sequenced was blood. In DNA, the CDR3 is TGTGCCAGCATGTCGAGCTCCTACGAGCAGTACTTC. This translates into CASMSSSYEQYF.